This T cell receptor beta chain was identified in a study of identical twins. Study-wide findings and caveats: Part of the zero-insertion signal could reflect confounding by invariant MAIT and iNKT cells. Where beta out-of-frame sequences were concerned, excess twin sharing was weaker.

This clonotype was seen a handful of times. The antigen remains unidentified. The junction had 7 bases not matched to a gene; V was cut back by 6 bases and J by 4 bases. From germline, CDR1 is LGHDT and CDR2 YNNKEL (reference sequence). This CDR3 spans 15 amino acids. TCRdb passed the 5' RACE reads through MiXCR, listing each CDR3 protein once. The sample has about 890,000 distinct CDR3 sequences; 12% are singletons. The sample was also reused in another study, on yellow fever vaccine responses in identical twins.

The sample taken for sequencing was PBMCs. This receptor was obtained from a woman younger than 35 in good health. This chain uses TRBV3-1 with TRBJ2-4, with 9 positions matching TRBD1. In DNA form, the CDR3 reads TGTGCCAGCAGTTCCTCCGGACAGGGGAAAAACATTCAGTACTTC. Translated: CASSSSGQGKNIQYF.